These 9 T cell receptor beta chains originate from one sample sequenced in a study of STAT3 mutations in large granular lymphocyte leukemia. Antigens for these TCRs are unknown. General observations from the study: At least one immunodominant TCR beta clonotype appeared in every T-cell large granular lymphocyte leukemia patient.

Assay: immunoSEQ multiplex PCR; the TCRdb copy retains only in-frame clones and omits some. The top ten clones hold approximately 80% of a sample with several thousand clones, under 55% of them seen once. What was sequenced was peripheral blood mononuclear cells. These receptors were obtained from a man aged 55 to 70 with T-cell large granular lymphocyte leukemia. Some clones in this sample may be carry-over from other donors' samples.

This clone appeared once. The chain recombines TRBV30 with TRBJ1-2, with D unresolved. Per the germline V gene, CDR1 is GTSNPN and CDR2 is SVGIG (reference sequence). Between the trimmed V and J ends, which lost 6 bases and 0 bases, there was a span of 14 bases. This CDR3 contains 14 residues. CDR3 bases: TGTGCCTGTACTTCTGACGGGTCTAACTATGGCTACACCTTC. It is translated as CACTSDGSNYGYTF. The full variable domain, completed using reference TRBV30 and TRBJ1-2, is SQTIHQWPATLVQPVGSPLSLECTVEGTSNPNLYWYRQAAGRGLQLLFYSVGIGQISSEVPQNLSASRPQDRQFILSSKKLLLSDSGFYLCACTSDGSNYGYTFGSGTRLTVV.

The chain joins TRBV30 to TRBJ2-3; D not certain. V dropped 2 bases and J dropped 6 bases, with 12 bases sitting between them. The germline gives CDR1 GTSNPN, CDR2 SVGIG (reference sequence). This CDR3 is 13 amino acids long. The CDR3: CAWSPPPRDTQYF. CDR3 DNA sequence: TGTGCCTGGAGTCCCCCCCCGAGGGATACGCAGTATTTT. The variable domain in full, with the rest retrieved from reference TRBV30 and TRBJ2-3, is SQTIHQWPATLVQPVGSPLSLECTVEGTSNPNLYWYRQAAGRGLQLLFYSVGIGQISSEVPQNLSASRPQDRQFILSSKKLLLSDSGFYLCAWSPPPRDTQYFGPGTRLTVL.

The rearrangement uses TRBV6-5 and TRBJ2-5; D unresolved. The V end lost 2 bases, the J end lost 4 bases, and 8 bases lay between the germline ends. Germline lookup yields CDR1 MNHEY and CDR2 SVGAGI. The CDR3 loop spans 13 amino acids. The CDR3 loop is CASSYVLGETQYF. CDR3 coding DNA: TGTGCCAGCAGTTACGTTTTGGGAGAGACCCAGTACTTC.

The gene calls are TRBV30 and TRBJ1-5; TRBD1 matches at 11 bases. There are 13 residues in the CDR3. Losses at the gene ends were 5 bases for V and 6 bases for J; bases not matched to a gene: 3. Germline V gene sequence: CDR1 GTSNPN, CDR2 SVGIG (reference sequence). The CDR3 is CAWGGQGGQPQHF. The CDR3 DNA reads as TGTGCCTGGGGGGGACAGGGGGGTCAGCCCCAGCATTTT.

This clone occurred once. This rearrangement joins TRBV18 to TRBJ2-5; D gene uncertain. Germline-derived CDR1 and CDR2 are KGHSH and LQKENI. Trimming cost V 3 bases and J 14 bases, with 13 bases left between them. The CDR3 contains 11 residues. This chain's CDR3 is CASSPSLGLYF. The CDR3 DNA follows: TGTGCCAGCTCACCGTCGCTAGGTCTATACTTC.

The CDR3 DNA sequence: TGTGCCAGCAGTATCCTCGGGCCGAGTTACAATGAGCAGTTCTTC. It translates to CASSILGPSYNEQFF. This sequence joins TRBV6-5 and TRBJ2-1, with no clear D. V was cut by 5 bases and J by 4 bases, with 15 bases left in between. Germline V gene data show CDR1 as MNHEY and CDR2 as SVGAGI. The CDR3 is 15 amino acids.

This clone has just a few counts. The CDR3 reads CASSYVASGPHEQFF. In DNA form, the CDR3 reads TGTGCCAGCAGTTACGTTGCTAGCGGGCCCCATGAGCAGTTCTTC. The chain is built from TRBV6-5 and TRBJ2-1; TRBD2 aligns across 8 bases. V trimming: 2 bases; J trimming: 8 bases; junction bases outside the gene matches: 8. This CDR3 contains 15 residues. The germline V gene encodes CDR1 MNHEY and CDR2 SVGAGI.

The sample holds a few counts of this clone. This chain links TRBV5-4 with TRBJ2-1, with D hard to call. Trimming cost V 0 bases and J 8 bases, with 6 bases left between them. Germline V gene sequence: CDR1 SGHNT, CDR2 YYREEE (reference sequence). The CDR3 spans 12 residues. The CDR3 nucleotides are TGTGCCAGCAGCTTGGAACGCTATGAGCAGTTCTTC. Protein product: CASSLERYEQFF. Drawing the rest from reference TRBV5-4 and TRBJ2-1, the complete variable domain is ETGVTQSPTHLIKTRGQQVTLRCSSQSGHNTVSWYQQALGQGPQFIFQYYREEENGRGNFPPRFSGLQFPNYSSELNVNALELDDSALYLCASSLERYEQFFGPGTRLTVL.

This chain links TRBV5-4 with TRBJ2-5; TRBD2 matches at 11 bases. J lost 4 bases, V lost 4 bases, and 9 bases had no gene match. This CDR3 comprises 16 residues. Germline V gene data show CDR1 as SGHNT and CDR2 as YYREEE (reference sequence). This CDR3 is CASSPPGGLAGETQYF. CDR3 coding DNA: TGTGCCAGCAGCCCACCTGGAGGACTAGCGGGAGAGACCCAGTACTTC. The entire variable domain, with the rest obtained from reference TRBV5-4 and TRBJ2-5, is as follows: ETGVTQSPTHLIKTRGQQVTLRCSSQSGHNTVSWYQQALGQGPQFIFQYYREEENGRGNFPPRFSGLQFPNYSSELNVNALELDDSALYLCASSPPGGLAGETQYFGPGTRLLVL.